The text below deals with one T cell receptor (beta chain). The entry originates in a study of blood T cell repertoires in COVID-19. The CDR3 extends over 15 amino acids. The germline gives CDR1 LNHNV, CDR2 YYDKDF (reference sequence). V was pared by 4 bases and J by 6 bases, with 18 bases between. Method: immunoSEQ multiplex PCR; TCRdb's copy keeps in-frame clones and lacks some. The profile shows approximately 170,000 clones, around 81% of them singletons. Sequenced sample: peripheral blood. The genes are TRBV15 and TRBJ1-1; TRBD1 is a possible D gene (5 bases). The TCR originated in a man between 65 and 80 years old who had recovered from COVID-19. The CDR3 region has the DNA TGTGCCACCAGCACCACCCGGGGGAAGATTTCTGAAGCTTTCTTT. Translated: CATSTTRGKISEAFF.